These T cell receptor beta chains were read from a single sample in a study of shared clonotypes between healthy human individuals. Clones were read by immunoSEQ multiplex PCR, and TCRdb kept only the in-frame ones, dropping some. The sample has under 1,100,000 clones; more than 75% are singletons. The sample comprised memory CD4+ T cells from PBMCs. These receptors were collected from a man aged 18 to 30 in good health. Some clones in this sample may be carry-over from other donors' samples. CDR3s include the opening cysteine and the closing phenylalanine or tryptophan. A D gene is named only where the DNA matches it firmly. Clone size appears in some rows only: once, few, many, or a class for an expanded clone.

D gene: .
V gene: TRBV7-2
clone size: few
J gene: TRBJ1-1
CDR3 protein: CASSLSRREAFF
CDR3 DNA: TGTGCCAGCAGCTTAAGCCGTAGGGAAGCTTTCTTT

D gene: .
V gene: TRBV5-1
clone size: .
J gene: TRBJ2-7
CDR3 protein: CASSLVLGVYEQYF
CDR3 DNA: TGCGCCAGCAGCTTGGTTCTGGGGGTGTACGAGCAGTACTTC

D gene: TRBD2
V gene: TRBV29-1
clone size: .
J gene: TRBJ2-5
CDR3 protein: CSVALTSGQETQYF
CDR3 DNA: TGCAGCGTTGCCCTGACTAGCGGCCAAGAGACCCAGTACTTC

D gene: .
V gene: TRBV9
clone size: many
J gene: TRBJ1-1
CDR3 protein: CASSSPGGLNTEAFF
CDR3 DNA: TGTGCCAGCAGCTCCCCGGGAGGGCTGAACACTGAAGCTTTCTTT

D gene: .
V gene: TRBV9
clone size: .
J gene: TRBJ2-2
CDR3 protein: CASSPPGLTGELFF
CDR3 DNA: TGTGCCAGCAGCCCCCCTGGGCTAACCGGGGAGCTGTTTTTT

D gene: .
V gene: TRBV18
clone size: .
J gene: TRBJ2-7
CDR3 protein: CASSPYDSYEQYF
CDR3 DNA: TGTGCCAGCTCACCATACGACAGTTACGAGCAGTACTTC

D gene: .
V gene: TRBV6-1
clone size: few
J gene: TRBJ2-5
CDR3 protein: CASSEGPAAEETQYF
CDR3 DNA: TGTGCCAGCAGTGAAGGGCCAGCCGCGGAGGAGACCCAGTACTTC

D gene: .
V gene: TRBV4-3
clone size: .
J gene: TRBJ2-7
CDR3 protein: CASSQDLQGSYEQYF
CDR3 DNA: TGCGCCAGCAGCCAAGATCTGCAGGGGTCGTACGAGCAGTACTTC

D gene: .
V gene: TRBV5-1
clone size: once
J gene: TRBJ1-4
CDR3 protein: CASSLGTDNEKLFF
CDR3 DNA: TGCGCCAGCAGCTTGGGGACGGATAATGAAAAACTGTTTTTT

D gene: .
V gene: TRBV7-2
clone size: .
J gene: TRBJ2-7
CDR3 protein: CASSPVSLEQYF
CDR3 DNA: TGTGCCAGCAGCCCCGTGTCATTGGAGCAGTACTTC

D gene: TRBD1
V gene: TRBV4-2
clone size: .
J gene: TRBJ2-2
CDR3 protein: CASSTRQGITGELFF
CDR3 DNA: TGTGCCAGCAGCACTAGACAGGGGATAACCGGGGAGCTGTTTTTT

D gene: .
V gene: TRBV2
clone size: many
J gene: TRBJ1-2
CDR3 protein: CASRTQGYTF
CDR3 DNA: TGTGCCAGCCGCACCCAGGGCTACACCTTC

D gene: TRBD2
V gene: TRBV30
clone size: .
J gene: TRBJ2-5
CDR3 protein: CAWGGTSGIAQYF
CDR3 DNA: TGTGCCTGGGGTGGGACTAGCGGGATAGCCCAGTACTTC

D gene: .
V gene: TRBV5-1
clone size: .
J gene: TRBJ1-1
CDR3 protein: CASAVLVAVNTEAFF
CDR3 DNA: TGCGCCAGCGCGGTGTTAGTGGCGGTGAACACTGAAGCTTTCTTT

D gene: .
V gene: TRBV10-1
clone size: .
J gene: TRBJ1-2
CDR3 protein: CASSEDQNYGYTF
CDR3 DNA: TGCGCCAGCAGTGAGGATCAGAACTATGGCTACACCTTC

D gene: .
V gene: TRBV30
clone size: .
J gene: TRBJ2-5
CDR3 protein: CAWGQNQETQYF
CDR3 DNA: TGTGCCTGGGGACAGAACCAAGAGACCCAGTACTTC

D gene: TRBD1
V gene: TRBV30
clone size: .
J gene: TRBJ2-7
CDR3 protein: CAWKERDRPYEQYF
CDR3 DNA: TGTGCCTGGAAGGAACGGGACAGGCCCTACGAGCAGTACTTC

D gene: .
V gene: TRBV29-1
clone size: .
J gene: TRBJ2-1
CDR3 protein: CSVLTGAYNEQFF
CDR3 DNA: TGCAGCGTTTTGACAGGAGCTTACAATGAGCAGTTCTTC

D gene: TRBD2
V gene: TRBV6-6
clone size: .
J gene: TRBJ2-1
CDR3 protein: CASSAAGPSYNEQFF
CDR3 DNA: TGTGCCAGCAGTGCAGCGGGACCCTCCTACAATGAGCAGTTCTTC

D gene: .
V gene: TRBV4-1
clone size: .
J gene: TRBJ1-4
CDR3 protein: CASSQDAGSGEKLFF
CDR3 DNA: TGCGCCAGCAGCCAAGATGCCGGGTCGGGTGAAAAACTGTTTTTT

D gene: TRBD2
V gene: TRBV11-2
clone size: .
J gene: TRBJ2-1
CDR3 protein: CASSLRSTGTRGYNEQFF
CDR3 DNA: TGTGCCAGCAGCTTAAGGTCGACCGGGACTAGGGGCTACAATGAGCAGTTCTTC

D gene: TRBD1
V gene: TRBV18
clone size: .
J gene: TRBJ1-1
CDR3 protein: CASSPLDRGRTEAFF
CDR3 DNA: TGTGCCAGCTCACCACTTGACAGGGGGAGGACTGAAGCTTTCTTT

D gene: TRBD1
V gene: TRBV19
clone size: few
J gene: TRBJ1-4
CDR3 protein: CANGRGRQGGEKLFF
CDR3 DNA: TGTGCCAACGGAAGGGGGAGACAGGGAGGCGAAAAACTGTTTTTT

D gene: TRBD1
V gene: TRBV5-1
clone size: .
J gene: TRBJ2-1
CDR3 protein: CASSLVVTGGHEQFF
CDR3 DNA: TGCGCCAGCAGCTTGGTTGTAACAGGGGGCCATGAGCAGTTCTTC

D gene: .
V gene: TRBV30
clone size: .
J gene: TRBJ1-5
CDR3 protein: CAWSVRGYNQPQHF
CDR3 DNA: TGTGCCTGGAGTGTACGGGGTTACAATCAGCCCCAGCATTTT

D gene: .
V gene: TRBV27
clone size: .
J gene: TRBJ2-7
CDR3 protein: CASSLAPYGEQYF
CDR3 DNA: TGTGCCAGCAGTTTGGCTCCGTATGGCGAGCAGTACTTC

D gene: TRBD2
V gene: TRBV11-2
clone size: .
J gene: TRBJ2-5
CDR3 protein: CASSPRQPSGRKTQYF
CDR3 DNA: TGTGCCAGCAGCCCCCGCCAGCCTAGCGGGAGAAAGACCCAGTACTTC

D gene: TRBD2
V gene: TRBV7-3
clone size: .
J gene: TRBJ2-5
CDR3 protein: CASSLNSGHQETQYF
CDR3 DNA: TGTGCCAGCAGCTTAAATAGCGGGCACCAAGAGACCCAGTACTTC

D gene: .
V gene: TRBV6-4
clone size: .
J gene: TRBJ2-3
CDR3 protein: CASSDPPHGTQYF
CDR3 DNA: TGTGCCAGCAGTGACCCGCCCCATGGTACGCAGTATTTT

D gene: TRBD2
V gene: TRBV15
clone size: .
J gene: TRBJ2-7
CDR3 protein: CATSPRGEDNEQYF
CDR3 DNA: TGTGCCACCAGCCCTCGGGGGGAGGATAACGAGCAGTACTTC

D gene: .
V gene: TRBV7-9
clone size: .
J gene: TRBJ2-5
CDR3 protein: CASSLAIGVRETQYF
CDR3 DNA: TGTGCCAGCAGCTTAGCGATTGGGGTCCGGGAGACCCAGTACTTC

D gene: .
V gene: TRBV4-1
clone size: few
J gene: TRBJ2-7
CDR3 protein: CASSQAKQVVSSYEQYF
CDR3 DNA: TGCGCCAGCAGCCAGGCCAAACAGGTTGTGAGCTCCTACGAGCAGTACTTC

D gene: .
V gene: TRBV7-3
clone size: .
J gene: TRBJ2-2
CDR3 protein: CASSLGVGELFF
CDR3 DNA: TGTGCCAGCAGCTTAGGGGTCGGGGAGCTGTTTTTT

D gene: TRBD1
V gene: TRBV7-2
clone size: .
J gene: TRBJ1-3
CDR3 protein: CASSFEGGTAGNTIYF
CDR3 DNA: TGTGCCAGCAGCTTCGAAGGAGGGACAGCTGGAAACACCATATATTTT

D gene: .
V gene: TRBV4-1
clone size: .
J gene: TRBJ2-5
CDR3 protein: CASSQEGGSETQYF
CDR3 DNA: TGCGCCAGCAGCCAAGAGGGGGGTTCGGAGACCCAGTACTTC

D gene: TRBD2
V gene: TRBV5-5
clone size: .
J gene: TRBJ2-1
CDR3 protein: CASSSHTSGGYNEQFF
CDR3 DNA: TGTGCCAGCAGCTCGCACACTAGCGGGGGGTACAATGAGCAGTTCTTC

D gene: .
V gene: TRBV27
clone size: few
J gene: TRBJ1-3
CDR3 protein: CASSSLGRAGNTIYF
CDR3 DNA: TGTGCCAGCAGTTCCCTGGGCAGGGCTGGAAACACCATATATTTT

D gene: TRBD2
V gene: TRBV27
clone size: .
J gene: TRBJ2-3
CDR3 protein: CASSLGLAAAPDTQYF
CDR3 DNA: TGTGCCAGCAGTTTGGGACTAGCGGCTGCACCAGATACGCAGTATTTT

D gene: .
V gene: TRBV11-3
clone size: .
J gene: TRBJ2-3
CDR3 protein: CASSSIMGDTQYF
CDR3 DNA: TGTGCCAGCAGCTCAATTATGGGCGATACGCAGTATTTT

D gene: TRBD1
V gene: TRBV29-1
clone size: .
J gene: TRBJ2-1
CDR3 protein: CSADREDSNEQFF
CDR3 DNA: TGCAGCGCGGACAGGGAGGACAGCAATGAGCAGTTCTTC

D gene: TRBD1
V gene: TRBV4-3
clone size: .
J gene: TRBJ1-2
CDR3 protein: CASSQDRAGGGPYGYTF
CDR3 DNA: TGCGCCAGCAGCCAAGATCGGGCAGGGGGAGGACCTTATGGCTACACCTTC

D gene: .
V gene: TRBV28
clone size: .
J gene: TRBJ2-7
CDR3 protein: CASSLADTINTRREQYF
CDR3 DNA: TGTGCCAGCAGTTTGGCCGACACTATAAATACGAGGCGCGAGCAGTACTTC

D gene: .
V gene: TRBV20-1
clone size: .
J gene: TRBJ2-3
CDR3 protein: CSATGDTQYF
CDR3 DNA: TGCAGTGCTACTGGGGATACGCAGTATTTT

D gene: .
V gene: TRBV2
clone size: .
J gene: TRBJ2-7
CDR3 protein: CASRRLVGGEYEQYF
CDR3 DNA: TGTGCCAGCAGGCGCTTAGTAGGGGGGGAGTACGAGCAGTACTTC

D gene: .
V gene: TRBV27
clone size: .
J gene: TRBJ2-7
CDR3 protein: CASSSAGEQYF
CDR3 DNA: TGTGCCAGCAGTTCCGCGGGTGAGCAGTACTTC

D gene: .
V gene: TRBV11-3
clone size: .
J gene: TRBJ2-3
CDR3 protein: CASSLAAMSDTQYF
CDR3 DNA: TGTGCCAGCAGCTTAGCGGCTATGTCGGATACGCAGTATTTT

D gene: .
V gene: TRBV2
clone size: few
J gene: TRBJ2-2
CDR3 protein: CASTRTTGELFF
CDR3 DNA: TGTGCCAGCACCCGGACAACCGGGGAGCTGTTTTTT

D gene: .
V gene: TRBV19
clone size: .
J gene: TRBJ1-2
CDR3 protein: CASSINWGSGYGYTF
CDR3 DNA: TGTGCCAGTAGTATAAACTGGGGCTCTGGCTATGGCTACACCTTC

D gene: .
V gene: TRBV7-2
clone size: .
J gene: TRBJ1-1
CDR3 protein: CASSLVVVYTEAFF
CDR3 DNA: TGTGCCAGCAGCTTAGTCGTCGTATACACTGAAGCTTTCTTT

D gene: TRBD1
V gene: TRBV4-2
clone size: .
J gene: TRBJ1-2
CDR3 protein: CASSDRVEYGYTF
CDR3 DNA: TGTGCCAGCAGCGACAGGGTTGAATATGGCTACACCTTC

D gene: TRBD2
V gene: TRBV12-5
clone size: .
J gene: TRBJ2-3
CDR3 protein: CASGLTGLAGKGTDTQYF
CDR3 DNA: TGTGCTAGTGGTTTGACAGGTTTAGCGGGAAAGGGAACGGATACGCAGTATTTT

D gene: TRBD2
V gene: TRBV28
clone size: .
J gene: TRBJ2-2
CDR3 protein: CASSAGGAGRTGELFF
CDR3 DNA: TGTGCCAGCAGCGCGGGGGGGGCCGGAAGGACCGGGGAGCTGTTTTTT

D gene: TRBD1
V gene: TRBV5-1
clone size: once
J gene: TRBJ2-5
CDR3 protein: CASSIDRAGETQYF
CDR3 DNA: TGCGCCAGCAGCATCGACAGGGCTGGAGAGACCCAGTACTTC